Each of the 10 T cell receptor beta chains below was sequenced from the same sample in a study of PD-L1 blockade in urothelial cancer. The repertoire was sequenced with immunoSEQ multiplex PCR; TCRdb's copy has only in-frame clones and lacks some. The data contain around 63,000 clones, 81% of them seen just once; the ten biggest clones take up roughly 1.6%. Described time point: pretreatment peripheral blood. Material: PBMCs, obtained around atezolizumab (anti-PD-L1) treatment. All receptors come from a man aged 65 to 85 with urothelial cancer.

The V gene is TRBV2, the J gene TRBJ2-1; TRBD2 matches at 7 bases. The germline V gene has CDR1 SNHLY and CDR2 FYNNEI. With 5 bases clipped from V and 9 bases from J, the junction kept 4 bases outside the gene matches. The CDR3 is made up of 12 amino acids. CDR3 sequence reads: CASSSTSFEQFF. CDR3 in DNA: TGTGCCAGCAGTTCGACTAGCTTTGAGCAGTTCTTC. Using reference TRBV2 and TRBJ2-1 for the parts outside the CDR3, the full variable domain is EPEVTQTPSHQVTQMGQEVILRCVPISNHLYFYWYRQILGQKVEFLVSFYNNEISEKSEIFDDQFSVERPDGSNFTLKIRSTKLEDSAMYFCASSSTSFEQFFGPGTRLTVL.

This chain links TRBV4-2 with TRBJ1-3; no clear D gene. This CDR3 has 20 amino acids. Germline loops: CDR1 LGHNA, CDR2 YNFKEQ. V was cut by 0 bases and J by 0 bases, with 21 bases left in between. The CDR3 is CASSQDMTRNPPTSGNTIYF. The CDR3 nucleotides read TGTGCCAGCAGCCAAGATATGACACGGAATCCACCAACCTCTGGAAACACCATATATTTT.

The rearrangement joins TRBV11-2 to TRBJ2-1; D is possibly TRBD2 (6 bases). Trimming removed 7 bases at V and 10 bases at J, with 17 bases between. There are 13 residues in the CDR3. Germline assignment: CDR1 SGHAT and CDR2 FQNNGV. The CDR3 nucleotides read TGTGCCAGCACCCCGTCGGGGGTAACCGAGCAGTTCTTC. Its translation: CASTPSGVTEQFF.

This clone turned up a few times. The J gene is TRBJ2-1, the V gene TRBV7-2; 9 bases align to TRBD1. This CDR3 has 14 residues. Germline CDR1 reads SGHTA; CDR2 reads FQGNSA. V lost 3 bases and J lost 8; bases outside the gene matches: 5. The CDR3 reads CASSFRQGGHEQFF. CDR3 nucleotide sequence: TGTGCCAGCAGCTTCAGACAGGGGGGGCATGAGCAGTTCTTC.

The chain is built from TRBV28 and TRBJ1-1; 9 nucleotides match TRBD1. Trimming removed 7 bases from V and 4 bases from J; junction bases left unmatched: 16. The CDR3 contains 17 residues. Germline assignment: CDR1 MDHEN and CDR2 SYDVKM. In nucleotides, the CDR3 is TGTGCCAGCACCCCCCGACAGGGGGTGAGTGAGAGCACTGAAGCTTTCTTT. Its translation: CASTPRQGVSESTEAFF.

This clone showed up just a few times. The chain carries TRBV6-1 and TRBJ2-3; 11 nucleotides match TRBD2. This CDR3 is 16 amino acids long. Germline V lookup: CDR1 MNHNS, CDR2 SASEGT. Unmatched junction bases numbered 4, after V lost 1 base and J lost 4 bases. The CDR3 DNA reads as TGTGCCAGCAGTGAAGTAGCGGGAGGGCCGTCAGATACGCAGTATTTT. Translating it yields CASSEVAGGPSDTQYF.

The chain recombines TRBV5-4 with TRBJ2-5; 15 bases map to TRBD2. The ends lost 3 bases at V and 2 bases at J; junction bases unmatched: 2. The germline CDR1 and CDR2 sequences are SGHNT and YYREEE (reference sequence). This CDR3 is built from 16 residues. The CDR3 here is CASSSGLAGGQETQYF. The CDR3 DNA follows: TGTGCCAGCAGCTCCGGACTAGCGGGAGGGCAAGAGACCCAGTACTTC. The full variable domain, with the rest looked up from reference TRBV5-4 and TRBJ2-5, is ETGVTQSPTHLIKTRGQQVTLRCSSQSGHNTVSWYQQALGQGPQFIFQYYREEENGRGNFPPRFSGLQFPNYSSELNVNALELDDSALYLCASSSGLAGGQETQYFGPGTRLLVL.

This clone showed up just a few times. Here the CDR3 DNA reads TGTGCCAGCAGTTTAAAAGGGGCAGGGGCGGGCGAGCAGTACTTC. Encoded protein: CASSLKGAGAGEQYF. This chain joins TRBV27 and TRBJ2-7, with D possibly being TRBD1 (6 bases). The CDR3 runs 15 residues. Trimming stripped 2 bases from V and 6 bases from J, with 17 bases between. Per germline, CDR1 MNHEY and CDR2 SMNVEV (reference sequence).

The V and J genes are TRBV5-4 and TRBJ2-7; TRBD1 matches 7 bases. The CDR3 covers 15 residues. The germline CDR1 and CDR2 sequences are SGHNT and YYREEE (reference sequence). With 4 bases clipped from V and 2 bases from J, the junction kept 9 bases outside the gene matches. The CDR3 DNA reads as TGTGCCAGCAGCCCGTCCCGGGACAGAACCTACGAGCAGTACTTC. Protein: CASSPSRDRTYEQYF.

The chain combines TRBV11-3 with TRBJ2-5, with TRBD2 identical over 12 bases. V lost 5 bases and J lost 1; bases outside the gene matches: 5. The CDR3 spans 16 residues. Germline V gene sequence: CDR1 SGHNT, CDR2 YENEEA. DNA for the CDR3: TGTGCCAGCAGCCCTAGGACTAGCGGGACCCAAGAGACCCAGTACTTC. Amino acids: CASSPRTSGTQETQYF.